These 20 T cell receptor beta chains were sequenced from one sample in a study of neoadjuvant nivolumab and ipilimumab in lung cancer. Generated by immunoSEQ multiplex PCR, the TCRdb table keeps only in-frame clones and is missing some. The sample comprises 19,000 or so clones, around 77% of which are singletons, and roughly 9.1% rests with the top ten. The sequences come from tumor tissue, collected after neoadjuvant nivolumab, alone or with ipilimumab, at or shortly before surgery. These receptors were taken from an adult with non-small cell lung cancer.

The V call is TRBV6-4, the J call TRBJ1-2; tentative D call: TRBD1 (5 bases). The V end was cut by 5 bases, the J end by 2 bases, with 15 bases between. The CDR3 totals 15 residues. Germline V gives CDR1 MRHNA, CDR2 SNTAGT. The CDR3 DNA is TGTGCCAGCAGTCCCGGGACCGCTACCAACTATGGCTACACCTTC. Translation gives CASSPGTATNYGYTF.

CDR3 bases: TGCAGTGCTACCCGAGAGACCCAGTACTTC. It encodes CSATRETQYF. This chain uses TRBV20-1 with TRBJ2-5, with D unclear. Trimming took off 4 bases at V and 4 bases at J, with 4 bases between the two ends. CDR3 length: 10 residues. Germline CDR1 is DFQATT and CDR2 is SNEGSKA (reference sequence).

The chain carries TRBV5-1 and TRBJ1-6, with 8 bases lining up with TRBD1. The V gene end was trimmed by 2 bases and the J gene end by 0 bases; junction bases not matched to a gene: 7. CDR1 SGHRS and CDR2 YFSETQ come from the germline V gene. This CDR3 region has 18 residues. The chain's CDR3 is CASSFRGPSSSYNSPLHF. For the CDR3, the DNA is TGCGCCAGCAGCTTCAGGGGGCCAAGTAGCTCCTATAATTCACCCCTCCACTTT.

The V call is TRBV29-1, the J call TRBJ2-7; no reliable D call. The CDR3 runs to 11 residues. The V gene's germline CDR1 is SQVTM and CDR2 ANQGSEA. Trimming pared 4 bases from V and 6 bases from J, leaving 10 bases between. CDR3 coding DNA: TGCAGCGTTGGAGTCTGGAGCGAGCAGTACTTC. This encodes CSVGVWSEQYF.

The genes are TRBV28 and TRBJ1-2; D remains ambiguous. This CDR3 has 12 amino acids. Germline V gives CDR1 MDHEN, CDR2 SYDVKM. V shed 3 bases and J shed 3 bases, with 5 bases lying between them. The CDR3 region is CASSFRHYGYTF. The CDR3 DNA reads as TGTGCCAGCAGTTTTCGGCACTATGGCTACACCTTC.

This clone has a handful of counts. V gene TRBV27 combines with J gene TRBJ1-6, with TRBD1 matching 7 bases. The germline CDR1 and CDR2 sequences are MNHEY and SMNVEV (reference sequence). CDR3 size: 15 residues. With 3 bases clipped from V and 14 bases from J, the junction kept 13 bases outside the gene matches. The CDR3 loop is CASSLMGQRSRALHF. The CDR3 nucleotides read TGTGCCAGCAGTTTGATGGGACAGAGGTCGAGAGCCCTCCACTTT.

The genes are TRBV18 and TRBJ2-3; D is perhaps TRBD1 (5 bases). The length of the CDR3 is 18 residues. Germline CDR1 is KGHSH and CDR2 is LQKENI. Trimming removed 2 bases at V and 0 bases at J, with 18 bases between. The CDR3 loop reads CASSPWTIQDPSTDTQYF. CDR3 DNA sequence: TGTGCCAGCTCACCATGGACCATACAGGATCCTAGCACAGATACGCAGTATTTT.

By share of the sample, this clone is medium-sized. V usage is TRBV19 and J usage is TRBJ1-3; 7 positions match TRBD1. Losses at the gene ends were 1 base for V and 7 bases for J; bases not matched to a gene: 7. CDR1 and CDR2 (germline): LNHDA, SQIVND (reference sequence). This CDR3 spans 15 amino acids. DNA of the CDR3: TGTGCCAGTAGTATAGGGTCTGGGACAGCCAACACCATATATTTT. Residues: CASSIGSGTANTIYF.

J is TRBJ2-2 and V is TRBV7-8, with 9 bases aligning to TRBD2. The CDR3 is made up of 17 amino acids. Germline lookup yields CDR1 SGHVS and CDR2 FQNEAQ. Germline trimming cut 1 base from V and 1 base from J; bases unmatched to any gene: 4. The CDR3 DNA reads as TGTGCCAGCAGCTTAGGGCCAGCGGGGGGGAACACCGGGGAGCTGTTTTTT. This encodes CASSLGPAGGNTGELFF.

The chain employs TRBV28 and TRBJ1-3; maybe TRBD1 (5 bases). V was clipped by 4 bases and J by 4 bases, with 14 bases between them. This CDR3 spans 15 amino acids. Germline V gene sequence: CDR1 MDHEN, CDR2 SYDVKM. The CDR3 region has the DNA TGTGCCAGCAGTTGGGCCAGGGCGGGGGGAAACACCATATATTTT. Protein sequence: CASSWARAGGNTIYF.

V usage is TRBV11-3 and J usage is TRBJ1-5, with 10 bases identical to TRBD1. The CDR3 length is 15 residues. The V gene end was trimmed by 5 bases and the J gene end by 4 bases; junction bases not matched to a gene: 5. Germline V gives CDR1 SGHNT, CDR2 YENEEA. CDR3 sequence (DNA): TGTGCCAGCAGCCCTCCGGGACAGGGGAATCAGCCCCAGCATTTT. This encodes CASSPPGQGNQPQHF.

As DNA, the CDR3 is TGTGCCAGCAGTGAATCCTACAGCGAGCAGTACTTC. Its protein product is CASSESYSEQYF. The chain combines TRBV6-1 with TRBJ2-7; D call uncertain. Germline loops: CDR1 MNHNS, CDR2 SASEGT. V dropped 2 bases and J dropped 6 bases, with 8 bases sitting between them. The CDR3 runs to 12 residues.

The chain employs TRBV30 and TRBJ1-6, with D perhaps matching TRBD1 (6 bases). Trimming shortened V by 0 bases and J by 2 bases, and 17 bases separated the two germline ends. Germline V gene lookup returns CDR1 GTSNPN and CDR2 SVGIG (reference sequence). The CDR3 has 18 amino acids. The CDR3 DNA reads TGTGCCTGGAGTGTCTTAAAATGGGGGGCACCCTATAATTCACCCCTCCACTTT. This translates into CAWSVLKWGAPYNSPLHF.

This clone was picked up a small number of times. The J gene is TRBJ1-3, the V gene TRBV25-1; D is uncertain. The CDR3 consists of 13 residues. CDR1 is MGHDK, CDR2 SYGVNS, per germline. Trimming stripped 0 bases from V and 5 bases from J, with 5 bases between. The CDR3 sequence: CASSEYGRNTIYF. The CDR3 DNA follows: TGTGCCAGCAGTGAATATGGTAGAAACACCATATATTTT.

This clone showed up just once. The rearrangement links TRBV29-1 to TRBJ2-5; 11 bases fit TRBD2. There are 12 residues in the CDR3. The germline gives CDR1 SQVTM, CDR2 ANQGSEA. Trimming at V came to 7 bases and at J to 7 bases, leaving 5 bases not matched to a gene. CDR3 sequence reads: CSATSGGLTQYF. The CDR3 coding sequence is TGCAGCGCCACTAGCGGGGGTTTGACCCAGTACTTC.

The chain combines TRBV11-3 with TRBJ2-2, with a weak D call TRBD2 (6 bases). The CDR3 contains 15 residues. Trimming removed 1 base at V and 8 bases at J, with 14 bases between. The germline CDR1 and CDR2 sequences are SGHNT and YENEEA. CDR3 DNA: TGTGCCAGCAGCTTAGGATCCGGGGGTCTGGGGGAGCTGTTTTTT. Residues: CASSLGSGGLGELFF.

This clone was seen only once. This chain uses TRBV5-1 with TRBJ1-3; D perhaps matches TRBD1 (5 bases). The CDR3 sequence is 17 residues long. Germline CDR1 reads SGHRS; CDR2 reads YFSETQ. V was clipped by 4 bases and J by 0 bases, with 17 bases between them. CDR3 in DNA: TGCGCCAGCAGCCTTAGGGGCGACACTCACTCTGGAAACACCATATATTTT. Translating it yields CASSLRGDTHSGNTIYF.

In DNA, the CDR3 is TGTGCCAGCAGGCAGGGTGAAAATCAGCCCCAGCATTTT. This gives the protein CASRQGENQPQHF. This chain links TRBV2 with TRBJ1-5, with a possible D match to TRBD1 (5 bases). The V and J ends lost 6 bases and 4 bases respectively, with 10 bases between them. The CDR3 has 13 amino acids. Per germline, CDR1 SNHLY and CDR2 FYNNEI.

The genes are TRBV9 and TRBJ2-7, with D maybe TRBD1 (5 bases). The CDR3 length is 15 residues. Looked up from germline, CDR1 is SGDLS and CDR2 is YYNGEE. The V end was cut by 0 bases, the J end by 2 bases, with 12 bases between. The CDR3 here is CASSVDPGRAYEQYF. CDR3 bases: TGTGCCAGCAGCGTAGATCCAGGCAGGGCCTACGAGCAGTACTTC.

This clone was observed a single time. This sequence joins TRBV7-2 and TRBJ1-5, with TRBD1 matching 9 bases. V gave up 5 bases and J gave up 6 bases; unmatched junction bases: 11. Germline V lookup: CDR1 SGHTA, CDR2 FQGNSA. The CDR3 totals 16 residues. The CDR3 nucleotides are TGTGCCAGCAGCCCGGGGGGGACAGGGTGGACTCAGCCCCAGCATTTT. This translates into CASSPGGTGWTQPQHF.